The rows below give T cell receptor beta chains drawn from one sample of a study of blood T cell repertoires in COVID-19. Profiling relied on immunoSEQ multiplex PCR, and the TCRdb table lists in-frame clones only, not all of them. The repertoire holds approximately 210,000 clones, with 92% as singletons. The sequencing input was peripheral blood. These receptors were obtained from a man aged 25 to 40 with acute or convalescent COVID-19. Both conserved end residues are part of each CDR3. D genes are given only for firm matches.

cdr3_length: 13; d_call: TRBD2; v_call: TRBV5-6; j_call: TRBJ2-5; cdr3_nt: TGTGCCACCAACGGGGGGAGTCAAGAGACCCAGTACTTC; cdr3_aa: CATNGGSQETQYF
cdr3_length: 13; d_call: TRBD2; v_call: TRBV30; j_call: TRBJ2-7; cdr3_nt: TGTGCCTGGACGACTAGCGGGGAGTTCGAGCAGTACTTC; cdr3_aa: CAWTTSGEFEQYF
cdr3_length: 16; d_call: TRBD1; v_call: TRBV7-9; j_call: TRBJ1-2; cdr3_nt: TGTGCCAGCAGTTCCCGAGGGGGCAATTTTAACTATGGCTACACCTTC; cdr3_aa: CASSSRGGNFNYGYTF
cdr3_length: 14; d_call: NA; v_call: TRBV2; j_call: TRBJ1-1; cdr3_nt: TGTGCCAGCAGAGCGGACAGTATGAACACTGAAGCTTTCTTT; cdr3_aa: CASRADSMNTEAFF
cdr3_length: 12; d_call: NA; v_call: TRBV19; j_call: TRBJ1-6; cdr3_nt: TGTGCCAGTAACCGAGAGTTCGGGCCCCTCCACTTT; cdr3_aa: CASNREFGPLHF
cdr3_length: 10; d_call: NA; v_call: TRBV30; j_call: TRBJ2-3; cdr3_nt: TGTGCCTACCGTCAGGGGATCGCATATTTT; cdr3_aa: CAYRQGIAYF
cdr3_length: 14; d_call: TRBD2; v_call: TRBV29-1; j_call: TRBJ2-7; cdr3_nt: TGCAGCGTTGAAAAACTAGCGGGAGCACACGAGCAGTACTTC; cdr3_aa: CSVEKLAGAHEQYF
cdr3_length: 14; d_call: NA; v_call: TRBV19; j_call: TRBJ1-1; cdr3_nt: TGTGCCAGTAGTATATTGGCAGGGGAGACTGAAGCTTTCTTT; cdr3_aa: CASSILAGETEAFF
cdr3_length: 14; d_call: TRBD1; v_call: TRBV28; j_call: TRBJ2-7; cdr3_nt: TGTGCCAGCAGTCGGACAGGGGCGACCTACGAGCAGTACTTC; cdr3_aa: CASSRTGATYEQYF
cdr3_length: 14; d_call: TRBD1; v_call: TRBV11-3; j_call: TRBJ2-2; cdr3_nt: TGTGCCAGCACGGGACAGGGGACCACCGGGGAGCTGTTTTTT; cdr3_aa: CASTGQGTTGELFF
cdr3_length: 18; d_call: NA; v_call: TRBV4-1; j_call: TRBJ1-4; cdr3_nt: TGCGCCAGCAGCCAACCGACAGCAAAGCCACCAACTAATGAAAAACTGTTTTTT; cdr3_aa: CASSQPTAKPPTNEKLFF
cdr3_length: 15; d_call: NA; v_call: TRBV11-2; j_call: TRBJ1-2; cdr3_nt: TGTGCCAGCAGCTTAGATCTCGACAGGACCTATGGCTACACCTTC; cdr3_aa: CASSLDLDRTYGYTF
cdr3_length: 13; d_call: TRBD1; v_call: TRBV6-5; j_call: TRBJ1-2; cdr3_nt: TGTGCCAGCAGCCAGGACAGGGGAGCTGGCTACACCTTC; cdr3_aa: CASSQDRGAGYTF
cdr3_length: 15; d_call: NA; v_call: TRBV5-4; j_call: TRBJ1-1; cdr3_nt: TGTGCCAGCAGCTTCGGTGGGGGGGGAAACACTGAAGCTTTCTTT; cdr3_aa: CASSFGGGGNTEAFF
cdr3_length: 15; d_call: TRBD1; v_call: TRBV29-1; j_call: TRBJ2-2; cdr3_nt: TGCAGCGCCAAAACCGGGACAGGGAATACCGGGGAGCTGTTTTTT; cdr3_aa: CSAKTGTGNTGELFF
cdr3_length: 13; d_call: NA; v_call: TRBV27; j_call: TRBJ1-2; cdr3_nt: TGTGCCAGCACCTTTAGCACAGGCTATGGCTACACCTTC; cdr3_aa: CASTFSTGYGYTF
cdr3_length: 15; d_call: NA; v_call: TRBV5-8; j_call: TRBJ1-1; cdr3_nt: TGTGCCAGCAGCCTGGGGGCAGGCATGAACACTGAAGCTTTCTTT; cdr3_aa: CASSLGAGMNTEAFF
cdr3_length: 13; d_call: NA; v_call: TRBV30; j_call: TRBJ2-3; cdr3_nt: TGTGCCTGGAGTCCTCCAAGCTCCCGTACGCAGTATTTT; cdr3_aa: CAWSPPSSRTQYF
cdr3_length: 12; d_call: NA; v_call: TRBV5-6; j_call: TRBJ1-1; cdr3_nt: TGTGCCAGCAGCTTTACAGGCACTGAAGCTTTCTTT; cdr3_aa: CASSFTGTEAFF
cdr3_length: 14; d_call: NA; v_call: TRBV6-5; j_call: TRBJ1-1; cdr3_nt: TGTGCCAGCAGTTACTGGGGAGGCAACATTGGGGCTTTCTTT; cdr3_aa: CASSYWGGNIGAFF
cdr3_length: 12; d_call: NA; v_call: TRBV6-5; j_call: TRBJ1-2; cdr3_nt: TGTGCCAGCAGGGACAGCTTCGGAGGCTACACCTTC; cdr3_aa: CASRDSFGGYTF
cdr3_length: 15; d_call: TRBD2; v_call: TRBV7-7; j_call: TRBJ2-3; cdr3_nt: TGTGCTAGCAGCTTAGCTAGCGGGTCCACAGATACGCAGTATTTT; cdr3_aa: CASSLASGSTDTQYF
cdr3_length: 15; d_call: TRBD1; v_call: TRBV28; j_call: TRBJ2-7; cdr3_nt: TGTGCCAGCAGTTCCGCCGACAGGGGGGGGTTCGGGCAGTACTTC; cdr3_aa: CASSSADRGGFGQYF
cdr3_length: 15; d_call: NA; v_call: TRBV6-6; j_call: TRBJ2-3; cdr3_nt: TGTGCCAGCAGCCCCCTGACCAGGAGGACAGATACGCAGTATTTT; cdr3_aa: CASSPLTRRTDTQYF
cdr3_length: 16; d_call: TRBD1; v_call: TRBV9; j_call: TRBJ2-7; cdr3_nt: TGTGCCAGCAGCCCCCGGGACAGGGGGTTTTCTGACGAGCAGTACTTC; cdr3_aa: CASSPRDRGFSDEQYF
cdr3_length: 14; d_call: NA; v_call: TRBV7-8; j_call: TRBJ1-6; cdr3_nt: TGTGCCAGCAGCCAGTACTCTAATGGTTCACCCCTCCACTTT; cdr3_aa: CASSQYSNGSPLHF
cdr3_length: 14; d_call: NA; v_call: TRBV5-6; j_call: TRBJ2-2; cdr3_nt: TGTGCCAGCAGCTTTAAAATCAGGACCGGGGAGCTGTTTTTT; cdr3_aa: CASSFKIRTGELFF
cdr3_length: 13; d_call: NA; v_call: TRBV5-5; j_call: TRBJ2-7; cdr3_nt: TGTGCCAGCAGCAACCCAGGGTTCGACGAGCAGTACTTC; cdr3_aa: CASSNPGFDEQYF
cdr3_length: 15; d_call: NA; v_call: TRBV5-1; j_call: TRBJ1-5; cdr3_nt: TGCGCCAGCAGCTTGGGAAACCAGTACAATCAGCCCCAGCATTTT; cdr3_aa: CASSLGNQYNQPQHF
cdr3_length: 13; d_call: NA; v_call: TRBV18; j_call: TRBJ2-3; cdr3_nt: TGTGCCAGCTCACTCCGTAGCACAGATACGCAGTATTTT; cdr3_aa: CASSLRSTDTQYF
cdr3_length: 16; d_call: TRBD2; v_call: TRBV9; j_call: TRBJ2-3; cdr3_nt: TGTGCCAGCAGCGGACTAGCGCCTAAACCCACAGATACGCAGTATTTT; cdr3_aa: CASSGLAPKPTDTQYF
cdr3_length: 16; d_call: NA; v_call: TRBV5-3; j_call: TRBJ1-6; cdr3_nt: TGTGCCAGAAGCTTGGTCCGGGGGACCCCTAATTCACCCCTCCACTTT; cdr3_aa: CARSLVRGTPNSPLHF